These 22 T cell receptor beta chains came from one sample sequenced in a study of Ad26.COV2.S vaccination and SARS-CoV-2 variants. Documented treatment: about 20 received Ad26.COV2.S at low or high dose, single or two shots; about 5 received placebo; per-sample allocation not given. Sample collection was performed on day 63 after the first vaccine or placebo injection. Measured with immunoSEQ multiplex PCR; TCRdb has only the in-frame clones, and not every one. The sample lists roughly 320,000 clones, around 81% seen once, with 2% to 2.5% in the top ten. The sample here was peripheral blood, taken in a trial of Ad26.COV2.S vaccine versus placebo. Source of these receptors: a person between 18 and 65 years old who received the Ad26.COV2.S COVID-19 vaccine or a placebo.

The chain has TRBV7-9 and TRBJ2-5; 10 bases fit TRBD2. The V gene end was trimmed by 2 bases and the J gene end by 5 bases; junction bases not matched to a gene: 8. The CDR3 contains 16 residues. Germline V gives CDR1 SEHNR, CDR2 FQNEAQ (reference sequence). The CDR3 region has the DNA TGTGCCAGCAGCTTAACAGTAGCGGGGGGTGGTGAGACCCAGTACTTC. As protein: CASSLTVAGGGETQYF.

This clone occurred once. The chain joins TRBV10-3 to TRBJ1-6; no firm D call. Germline CDR1 and CDR2: ENHRY and SYGVKD. Deletions cut 2 bases from V and 8 bases from J, with 10 bases between. This CDR3 contains 14 residues. CDR3 amino acids: CAISEGSEYSPLHF. DNA for the CDR3: TGTGCCATCAGTGAGGGGTCCGAGTATTCACCCCTCCACTTT.

The chain uses TRBV18 and TRBJ1-1; 7 bases map to TRBD1. The length of the CDR3 is 14 residues. Unmatched junction bases numbered 8, after V lost 2 bases and J lost 8 bases. Germline lookup yields CDR1 KGHSH and CDR2 LQKENI. The CDR3 coding sequence is TGTGCCAGCTCACCATATTTCGGACAGGTCGAAGCTTTCTTT. Translation: CASSPYFGQVEAFF.

The gene calls are TRBV7-9 and TRBJ1-4; D may be TRBD1 (6 bases). Germline CDR1 and CDR2: SEHNR and FQNEAQ (reference sequence). The CDR3 has 14 amino acids. Trimming removed 7 bases at V and 0 bases at J, with 9 bases between. CDR3 DNA: TGTGCCAGCACCTACAGGGCAACTAATGAAAAACTGTTTTTT. Its translation: CASTYRATNEKLFF.

The genes are TRBV30 and TRBJ2-7; D is possibly TRBD2 (6 bases). The CDR3 is 11 residues long. Germline lookup yields CDR1 GTSNPN and CDR2 SVGIG (reference sequence). Trimming took 2 bases from V and 5 from J, leaving 7 bases between them. The CDR3 spells CAWSWRDEQYF. Written as DNA, the CDR3 is TGTGCCTGGAGTTGGAGGGACGAGCAGTACTTC.

This sequence joins TRBV11-2 and TRBJ1-2; D perhaps matches TRBD1 (5 bases). Germline assignment: CDR1 SGHAT and CDR2 FQNNGV. This CDR3 contains 15 residues. The germline V and J ends were trimmed by 0 bases and 2 bases, with 10 bases remaining between them. CDR3 in DNA: TGTGCCAGCAGCTTAGAAGCGGGGCCCAACTATGGCTACACCTTC. Translation: CASSLEAGPNYGYTF.

The chain links TRBV3-1 (or the pseudogene TRBV3-2) to TRBJ2-4, with D perhaps TRBD1 (6 bases). The CDR3 is 17 amino acids. The germline CDR1 and CDR2 sequences are LGHDT and YNNKEL (reference sequence). The V end was cut by 0 bases, the J end by 3 bases, with 15 bases between. CDR3 DNA sequence: TGTGCCAGCAGCCAAGATCCTTGGGGGCCAGGCAAAAACATTCAGTACTTC. Residues: CASSQDPWGPGKNIQYF.

The chain recombines TRBV28 with TRBJ2-3; D is ambiguous. There are 12 residues in the CDR3. The V end lost 3 bases, the J end lost 4 bases, and 5 bases lay between the germline ends. Looked up from germline, CDR1 is MDHEN and CDR2 is SYDVKM. The CDR3 nucleotides are TGTGCCAGCAGTTTCAGCGCAGATACGCAGTATTTT. Encoded protein: CASSFSADTQYF.

The chain carries TRBV28 and TRBJ2-5; either TRBD1 or TRBD2 may fit D (6 bases each). The germline CDR1 and CDR2 sequences are MDHEN and SYDVKM. CDR3 length: 16 residues. Trimming shortened V by 4 bases and J by 5 bases, and 20 bases separated the two germline ends. CDR3 DNA: TGTGCCAGCAGTTCCCAGCCCCAGGGGCGGGGTGAGACCCAGTACTTC. This encodes CASSSQPQGRGETQYF.

This chain uses TRBV5-1 with TRBJ2-1, with 9 bases fitting TRBD1. Per germline, CDR1 SGHRS and CDR2 YFSETQ. Trimming at V came to 0 bases and at J to 8 bases, leaving 12 bases not matched to a gene. CDR3 length: 17 residues. Written as DNA, the CDR3 is TGCGCCAGCAGCTTGGCGGAGACAGGGGGACCTACGGATGAGCAGTTCTTC. Its translation is CASSLAETGGPTDEQFF. The entire variable domain, with the rest obtained from reference TRBV5-1 and TRBJ2-1, is as follows: KAGVTQTPRYLIKTRGQQVTLSCSPISGHRSVSWYQQTPGQGLQFLFEYFSETQRNKGNFPGRFSGRQFSNSRSEMNVSTLELGDSALYLCASSLAETGGPTDEQFFGPGTRLTVL.

The chain recombines TRBV2 with TRBJ1-4; TRBD1 might be the D (5 bases). The CDR3 runs 14 residues. Trimming took 4 bases from V and 5 from J, leaving 11 bases between them. Germline-derived CDR1 and CDR2 are SNHLY and FYNNEI. The CDR3 nucleotides read TGTGCCAGCAGTGGGGACCGTTCGAATGAAAAACTGTTTTTT. The encoded protein is CASSGDRSNEKLFF.

This chain joins TRBV7-3 and TRBJ2-1, with 16 bases identical to TRBD2. Germline CDR1 SGHTA, CDR2 FQGTGA. The CDR3 consists of 19 residues. Unmatched junction bases numbered 9, after V lost 5 bases and J lost 2 bases. The CDR3 nucleotides are TGTGCCAGCAGCGCCTTCGGGACTAGCGGGGGGGCCACCTACAATGAGCAGTTCTTC. Residues: CASSAFGTSGGATYNEQFF. The full variable domain, completed using reference TRBV7-3 and TRBJ2-1, is GAGVSQTPSNKVTEKGKYVELRCDPISGHTALYWYRQSLGQGPEFLIYFQGTGAADDSGLPNDRFFAVRPEGSVSTLKIQRTERGDSAVYLCASSAFGTSGGATYNEQFFGPGTRLTVL.

The chain has TRBV6-6 and TRBJ2-1; D is undetermined. V lost 6 bases to trimming and J lost 0 bases, with 9 bases between them. Germline values: CDR1 MNHNY, CDR2 SVGAGI (reference sequence). This CDR3 has 14 residues. The CDR3 nucleotides read TGTGCCAGCAGCGACCTTCCCTCCTACAATGAGCAGTTCTTC. It specifies CASSDLPSYNEQFF.

V gene TRBV3-1 (or the pseudogene TRBV3-2) combines with J gene TRBJ2-2; D not resolved. CDR1 and CDR2 (germline): LGHDT, YNNKEL (reference sequence). Trimming pared 1 base from V and 4 bases from J, leaving 4 bases between. The CDR3 contains 13 residues. CDR3 residues: CASSQGSTGELFF. DNA of the CDR3: TGTGCCAGCAGCCAAGGGAGCACCGGGGAGCTGTTTTTT.

This rearrangement joins TRBV5-1 to TRBJ2-1; D gene unclear. CDR3 length equals 15 residues. Germline CDR1 is SGHRS and CDR2 is YFSETQ. Deletions cut 1 base from V and 0 bases from J, with 8 bases between. The CDR3 DNA follows: TGCGCCAGCAGCTTGTCGGATATCTCCTACAATGAGCAGTTCTTC. Translating gives CASSLSDISYNEQFF.

V usage is TRBV28 and J usage is TRBJ1-5; D perhaps matches TRBD1 (5 bases). The CDR3 is 15 residues long. V lost 2 bases and J 7 bases, leaving 15 bases between the germline ends. Germline assignment: CDR1 MDHEN and CDR2 SYDVKM. The CDR3: CASSLSREGRQPQHF. As DNA, the CDR3 is TGTGCCAGCAGTTTAAGTAGGGAGGGGAGACAGCCCCAGCATTTT.

This chain joins TRBV19 and TRBJ2-3; no clear D. Germline V lookup: CDR1 LNHDA, CDR2 SQIVND (reference sequence). The CDR3 length is 12 residues. Trimming took 5 bases from V and 6 from J, leaving 9 bases between them. The CDR3 region has the DNA TGTGCCAGTAGTCCAACCCGGGATACGCAGTATTTT. This sequence encodes CASSPTRDTQYF. Combining the CDR3 with reference TRBV19 and TRBJ2-3 gives the whole variable domain DGGITQSPKYLFRKEGQNVTLSCEQNLNHDAMYWYRQDPGQGLRLIYYSQIVNDFQKGDIAEGYSVSREKKESFPLTVTSAQKNPTAFYLCASSPTRDTQYFGPGTRLTVL.

This chain joins TRBV18 and TRBJ1-3, with D maybe TRBD1 (5 bases). The CDR3 contains 15 residues. V lost 3 bases and J 0 bases, leaving 9 bases between the germline ends. CDR1 and CDR2 from the germline V gene are KGHSH and LQKENI. The CDR3 sequence: CASSPSGSSGNTIYF. In DNA, the CDR3 is TGTGCCAGCTCACCTTCAGGGAGCTCTGGAAACACCATATATTTT.

The V call is TRBV11-3, the J call TRBJ2-7; D perhaps matches TRBD2 (6 bases). The CDR3 has 16 amino acids. V shed 1 base and J shed 2 bases, with 15 bases lying between them. The germline V gene encodes CDR1 SGHNT and CDR2 YENEEA. The CDR3 protein is CASSLVVRGQAYEQYF. The CDR3 nucleotides read TGTGCCAGCAGCTTAGTAGTGCGGGGCCAAGCCTACGAGCAGTACTTC.

This chain joins TRBV28 and TRBJ2-7; D possibly corresponds to TRBD1 (6 bases). CDR3 size: 15 residues. The V gene lost 6 bases and the J gene lost 4 bases, with 19 bases spanning the gap. Looked up from germline, CDR1 is MDHEN and CDR2 is SYDVKM. CDR3 in DNA: TGTGCCAGCAGCACAACAGGGCCAAGGGGATACGAGCAGTACTTC. Its translation: CASSTTGPRGYEQYF.

This sequence joins TRBV2 and TRBJ1-2, with D perhaps matching TRBD1 (5 bases). Germline assignment: CDR1 SNHLY and CDR2 FYNNEI. The CDR3 is 14 residues long. V lost 4 bases to trimming and J lost 2 bases, with 11 bases between them. The CDR3 protein is CASSGGTGNYGYTF. In DNA form, the CDR3 reads TGTGCCAGCAGTGGGGGGACGGGAAACTATGGCTACACCTTC.

The CDR3 nucleotides are TGCAGCGTCACTTTTGGGGGTAATTCACCCCTCCACTTT. It yields the protein CSVTFGGNSPLHF. The chain recombines TRBV29-1 with TRBJ1-6; a weak D match, TRBD1 (5 bases). The V and J ends lost 6 bases and 6 bases respectively, with 12 bases between them. Germline V gene lookup returns CDR1 SQVTM and CDR2 ANQGSEA. This CDR3 is 13 amino acids long.